This record concerns one TCR beta chain sequence. The data stem from a study of T cell changes during pregnancy in multiple sclerosis. Data came from immunoSEQ multiplex PCR; TCRdb stores just in-frame clones and leaves some out. The sample holds roughly 57,000 clones, approximately 90% seen once. This CDR3 region has 14 residues. Germline loops: CDR1 GTSNPN, CDR2 SVGIG (reference sequence). V dropped 3 bases and J dropped 0 bases, with 11 bases sitting between them. The V call is TRBV30, the J call TRBJ1-1; maybe TRBD1 (5 bases). The sequence was obtained from a female donor with multiple sclerosis, enrolled in a pregnancy study. The source was peripheral blood, collected in the first trimester of pregnancy. CDR3 amino acids: CAWRRQILNTEAFF. CDR3 in DNA: TGTGCCTGGAGACGACAGATTCTGAACACTGAAGCTTTCTTT. Full variable domain (outside the CDR3, taken from reference TRBV30 and TRBJ1-1): SQTIHQWPATLVQPVGSPLSLECTVEGTSNPNLYWYRQAAGRGLQLLFYSVGIGQISSEVPQNLSASRPQDRQFILSSKKLLLSDSGFYLCAWRRQILNTEAFFGQGTRLTVV.